What follows are 26 T cell receptor beta chains derived from one specimen sequenced in a study of cytomegalovirus exposure and HLA in healthy donors. The PCR contained 60 Vbeta and 13 Jbeta primers. The table came from immunoSEQ multiplex PCR; TCRdb's copy has only in-frame clones and leaves some out. The sample comprises 95,000 to 100,000 clones, around 75% of which are singletons, and 8.5% to 12% rests with the top ten. Sequences were obtained from PBMCs. The receptors were gathered from a man aged 45 to 65 in good health and CMV-seronegative.

This clone was observed once. The rearrangement links TRBV6-6 to TRBJ2-4, with 9 nucleotides matching TRBD1. V lost 5 bases to trimming and J lost 8 bases; unmatched junction nucleotides: 7. The CDR3 extends over 14 amino acids. Germline-derived CDR1 and CDR2 are MNHNY and SVGAGI (reference sequence). Here the CDR3 DNA reads TGTGCCAGCAGTACCGGACAGGGGTCAGACATTCAGTACTTC. It encodes CASSTGQGSDIQYF.

The chain links TRBV11-3 to TRBJ1-2; 7 bases are a match to TRBD1. This CDR3 contains 14 residues. Germline V lookup: CDR1 SGHNT, CDR2 YENEEA. V was clipped by 5 bases and J by 9 bases; unmatched bases: 12. DNA of the CDR3: TGTGCCAGCAGCGCTCGACAGGGAGGTATGAGCTACACCTTC. It translates to CASSARQGGMSYTF. Together with reference TRBV11-3 and TRBJ1-2, the CDR3 gives the full variable domain: EAGVVQSPRYKIIEKKQPVAFWCNPISGHNTLYWYLQNLGQGPELLIRYENEEAVDDSQLPKDRFSAERLKGVDSTLKIQPAELGDSAVYLCASSARQGGMSYTFGSGTRLTVV.

The chain uses TRBV7-3 and TRBJ1-1; D is uncertain. V lost 5 bases, J lost 1 base, and 8 bases lay in between. The CDR3 extends over 13 amino acids. CDR1 and CDR2 from the germline V gene are SGHTA and FQGTGA. CDR3 amino acids: CASSQQQNTEAFF. In nucleotides, the CDR3 is TGTGCCAGCAGCCAACAGCAGAACACTGAAGCTTTCTTT.

The chain employs TRBV19 and TRBJ1-5, with 7 positions matching TRBD1. The CDR3 sequence is 14 residues long. J was trimmed by 4 bases and V by 6 bases; bases with no gene match: 6. Germline CDR1 and CDR2: LNHDA and SQIVND (reference sequence). The CDR3 loop is CASRWTGQNQPQHF. The CDR3 bases are TGTGCCAGTAGATGGACAGGCCAAAATCAGCCCCAGCATTTT.

This clone came up once. The J gene is TRBJ1-4, the V gene TRBV4-2; 8 nucleotides match TRBD1. Trimming at V came to 0 bases and at J to 4 bases, leaving 13 bases not matched to a gene. Germline V lookup: CDR1 LGHNA, CDR2 YNFKEQ. CDR3 length equals 19 residues. The CDR3 loop is CASSQDWRQGKRINEKLFF. The DNA of the CDR3 is TGTGCCAGCAGCCAAGATTGGCGACAGGGGAAAAGGATTAATGAAAAACTGTTTTTT.

V and J are TRBV2 and TRBJ2-1; 9 bases map to TRBD2. CDR1 and CDR2 (germline): SNHLY, FYNNEI. This CDR3 comprises 15 residues. V shed 7 bases, J shed 7 bases, and the junction held 11 bases outside the gene matches. CDR3 DNA sequence: TGTGCCAGCAATCTTGTGCGGGGGGGCCTTAATGAGCAGTTCTTC. This translates into CASNLVRGGLNEQFF.

The chain couples TRBV5-4 to TRBJ1-6, with TRBD1 matching over 8 bases. V lost 0 bases, J lost 14 bases, and 10 bases stayed unmatched. This CDR3 region has 15 residues. Germline V CDR1 and CDR2: SGHNT, YYREEE (reference sequence). CDR3 in DNA: TGTGCCAGCAGCTTGGGCTCCGGGACAGGCTTGGCCCTCCACTTT. The encoded protein is CASSLGSGTGLALHF.

V usage is TRBV7-9 and J usage is TRBJ2-1, with a possible D match to TRBD2 (6 bases). Between the trimmed V and J ends, which lost 0 bases and 4 bases, there was a span of 19 bases. Germline CDR1 reads SEHNR; CDR2 reads FQNEAQ (reference sequence). The CDR3 is made up of 18 amino acids. The CDR3 bases are TGTGCCAGCAGCTTAGCGCGAGGTTCGGGAGTAGTGTACAATGAGCAGTTCTTC. Translating it yields CASSLARGSGVVYNEQFF.

This clone was found a few times. This chain links TRBV28 with TRBJ2-7; possible D gene TRBD2, 6 bases. The CDR3 is 12 amino acids. CDR1 and CDR2 (germline): MDHEN, SYDVKM. Between the trimmed V and J ends, which lost 3 bases and 6 bases, there was a span of 9 bases. The CDR3 loop is CASSLGGREQYF. The CDR3 coding sequence is TGTGCCAGCAGTTTGGGAGGTCGCGAGCAGTACTTC.

The rearrangement links TRBV6-5 to TRBJ1-3, with D possibly matching TRBD1 (5 bases). The CDR3 contains 16 residues. Germline CDR1 is MNHEY and CDR2 is SVGAGI. Trimming cost V 0 bases and J 1 base, with 10 bases left between them. CDR3 sequence reads: CASSYSFGGSGNTIYF. The CDR3, as DNA: TGTGCCAGCAGTTACTCGTTCGGGGGATCTGGAAACACCATATATTTT.

The chain recombines TRBV7-2 with TRBJ1-5; 8 nucleotides match TRBD1. Germline V gene lookup returns CDR1 SGHTA and CDR2 FQGNSA. The CDR3 covers 15 residues. The V segment lost 2 bases and the J segment 5 bases; nucleotides outside the gene matches: 5. CDR3 protein: CASSLSTGGDQPQHF. Here the CDR3 DNA reads TGTGCCAGCAGCTTAAGCACAGGGGGGGATCAGCCCCAGCATTTT.

The genes are TRBV9 and TRBJ1-1, with 8 nucleotides matching TRBD1. The V gene's germline CDR1 is SGDLS and CDR2 YYNGEE. There are 19 residues in the CDR3. V trimming: 3 bases; J trimming: 1 base; junction bases outside the gene matches: 17. CDR3 loop: CASSGVAPGQANRNTEAFF. The CDR3 nucleotides read TGTGCCAGCAGCGGCGTGGCTCCGGGACAGGCAAACCGGAACACTGAAGCTTTCTTT.

The chain links TRBV11-3 to TRBJ2-3; no clear D gene. The CDR3 has 14 amino acids. Germline CDR1 reads SGHNT; CDR2 reads YENEEA. Trimming removed 5 bases from V and 2 bases from J, with 11 bases in between. The CDR3 DNA is TGTGCCAGCAGCCCCGCGGAATACACAGATACGCAGTATTTT. Amino acid sequence: CASSPAEYTDTQYF.

The J gene is TRBJ1-2, the V gene TRBV10-1, with D unresolved. Germline CDR1 is WNHNN and CDR2 is SYGVQD (reference sequence). The length of the CDR3 is 13 residues. V was clipped by 5 bases and J by 4 bases, with 11 bases between them. CDR3 amino acids: CASSPNAAYGYTF. The CDR3 DNA reads TGCGCCAGCAGTCCCAATGCGGCCTATGGCTACACCTTC.

This clone was seen a few times. This chain links TRBV27 with TRBJ1-6; 7 nucleotides match TRBD1. Germline CDR1 reads MNHEY; CDR2 reads SMNVEV (reference sequence). The J segment lost 4 bases and the V segment lost 8 bases, leaving 5 bases of the junction unmatched. The length of the CDR3 is 14 residues. CDR3 coding DNA: TGTGCCAGCGGGCCGGGACAGTATAATTCACCCCTCCACTTT. Protein: CASGPGQYNSPLHF.

This rearrangement joins TRBV9 to TRBJ1-5; 7 bases map to TRBD1. From germline, CDR1 is SGDLS and CDR2 YYNGEE. This CDR3 is built from 14 residues. Trimming took 4 bases from V and 2 from J; bases not matched to a gene: 3. DNA for the CDR3: TGTGCCAGCAGCCGAGGACAGGGCAATCAGCCCCAGCATTTT. This sequence encodes CASSRGQGNQPQHF.

The genes are TRBV28 and TRBJ1-3, with 10 nucleotides matching TRBD1. Germline CDR1 is MDHEN and CDR2 is SYDVKM. J gave up 0 bases and V 10 bases, and 6 bases lay outside the gene matches. The CDR3 runs to 15 residues. For the CDR3, the DNA is TGTGCCATACGGACAGGGGGGCTCTCTGGAAACACCATATATTTT. This codes for CAIRTGGLSGNTIYF. The whole variable domain, filled in from reference TRBV28 and TRBJ1-3, reads DVKVTQSSRYLVKRTGEKVFLECVQDMDHENMFWYRQDPGLGLRLIYFSYDVKMKEKGDIPEGYSVSREKKERFSLILESASTNQTSMYLCAIRTGGLSGNTIYFGEGSWLTVV.

The chain carries TRBV2 and TRBJ2-4, with 14 bases identical to TRBD2. Losses at the gene ends were 8 bases for V and 6 bases for J; bases not matched to a gene: 9. Germline CDR1 SNHLY, CDR2 FYNNEI. The CDR3 length is 16 residues. The chain's CDR3 is CASSKGLAGVINIQYF. The CDR3 DNA reads as TGTGCCAGCTCTAAGGGACTAGCGGGGGTGATAAACATTCAGTACTTC.

Here the CDR3 reads CASSLSGQNYGYTF. The CDR3 nucleotides are TGCGCCAGCAGCTTGTCTGGCCAAAACTATGGCTACACCTTC. The V gene is TRBV5-1, the J gene TRBJ1-2; D is ambiguous. Trimming removed 1 base from V and 2 bases from J, with 9 bases in between. Germline V gives CDR1 SGHRS, CDR2 YFSETQ. The CDR3 is 14 amino acids.

V and J are TRBV28 and TRBJ2-5; possible D gene TRBD1, 6 bases. This CDR3 region has 15 residues. V lost 3 bases and J lost 7, with 18 bases in between. CDR1 and CDR2 (germline): MDHEN, SYDVKM. The DNA for the CDR3 is TGTGCCAGCAGTTTCTACAGGGCGGTAGACTGGACCCAGTACTTC. Protein sequence: CASSFYRAVDWTQYF.

The chain uses TRBV6-1 and TRBJ1-1, with TRBD1 matching over 7 bases. J was trimmed by 8 bases and V by 5 bases; bases with no gene match: 5. The CDR3 is 12 amino acids. Germline V gene lookup returns CDR1 MNHNS and CDR2 SASEGT. The CDR3 coding sequence is TGTGCCAGCAGTAACCGGGACAGAGAAGCTTTCTTT. Residues: CASSNRDREAFF.

The chain is built from TRBV19 and TRBJ2-6; 11 bases are a match to TRBD1. Germline CDR1 and CDR2: LNHDA and SQIVND (reference sequence). The CDR3 has 18 residues. V lost 1 base and J lost 0; bases outside the gene matches: 2. Here the CDR3 reads CASSIAGTGGSGANVLTF. In DNA form, the CDR3 reads TGTGCCAGTAGTATAGCGGGGACAGGGGGCTCTGGGGCCAACGTCCTGACTTTC.

The genes are TRBV5-1 and TRBJ2-5, with 14 bases identical to TRBD2. The J call is doubtful: the DNA matches TRBJ2-7 better. CDR1 and CDR2 from the germline V gene are SGHRS and YFSETQ. This CDR3 has 15 amino acids. The CDR3 region is CASSFRLAGGPEQYF. CDR3 coding DNA: TGCGCCAGCAGCTTTCGACTAGCGGGGGGGCCCGAGCAGTACTTC.

The V gene is TRBV28, the J gene TRBJ2-3, with D possibly TRBD1 on 6 matching bases. V was clipped by 5 bases and J by 2 bases, with 14 bases between them. Germline V lookup: CDR1 MDHEN, CDR2 SYDVKM. CDR3 length equals 15 residues. CDR3 nucleotides: TGTGCCAGCAGTACCTTGGACAGATACACAGATACGCAGTATTTT. Protein sequence: CASSTLDRYTDTQYF.

The CDR3 sequence: CASWGQGATYNSPLHF. The DNA for the CDR3 is TGTGCCAGCTGGGGACAGGGGGCGACCTATAATTCACCCCTCCACTTT. V is TRBV7-2 and J is TRBJ1-6; TRBD1 aligns across 12 bases. The CDR3 covers 16 residues. Trimming took 8 bases from V and 2 from J; bases not matched to a gene: 4. The germline V gene has CDR1 SGHTA and CDR2 FQGNSA. The variable domain in full, completed from reference TRBV7-2 and TRBJ1-6, reads GAGVSQSPSNKVTEKGKDVELRCDPISGHTALYWYRQSLGQGLEFLIYFQGNSAPDKSGLPSDRFSAERTGGSVSTLTIQRTQQEDSAVYLCASWGQGATYNSPLHFGNGTRLTVT.

The chain employs TRBV7-9 and TRBJ2-3; a possible D gene is TRBD2 (5 bases). CDR1 and CDR2 (germline): SEHNR, FQNEAQ (reference sequence). CDR3 size: 11 residues. Trimming cost V 7 bases and J 6 bases, with 8 bases left between them. The CDR3 DNA sequence: TGTGCCAGCACTCGAGGGGATACGCAGTATTTT. Its protein product is CASTRGDTQYF. The whole variable domain, filled in from reference TRBV7-9 and TRBJ2-3, reads DTGVSQNPRHKITKRGQNVTFRCDPISEHNRLYWYRQTLGQGPEFLTYFQNEAQLEKSRLLSDRFSAERPKGSFSTLEIQRTEQGDSAMYLCASTRGDTQYFGPGTRLTVL.